This TCR beta chain was observed in a study of T cells in Graves' hyperthyroidism and ophthalmopathy. Study-wide results and limits: A 13 V-J model separated ophthalmopathy from stable hyperthyroidism.

The CDR3 has 19 residues. The V and J ends lost 2 bases and 0 bases, in that order; junction bases with no gene match: 11. Germline assignment: CDR1 SGHDT and CDR2 YYEEEE. There were TCR beta CDR3 regions amplified from RNA transcripts. An initial round of RT-PCR targeting the TCR CDR3 relied on the HTBI primer set. Each CDR3 protein is one row after TCRdb ran MiXCR on the multiplex PCR reads. The table has approximately 600,000 distinct CDR3 sequences, more than 11% seen once. In its sample, this clonotype was seen a few times. Its target is not known. Uncontrolled infection, other autoimmune disease, pregnancy and lactation each barred patients from inclusion.

The rearrangement uses TRBV5-6 and TRBJ2-1; TRBD1 agrees at 10 bases. The TCR originated in a woman aged 30 to 39 with Graves' hyperthyroidism that later progressed to Graves' ophthalmopathy. Sequencing input: blood. The chain's CDR3 is CASSLAGTGVISSYNEQFF. The DNA for the CDR3 is TGTGCCAGCAGCTTAGCCGGGACAGGGGTCATTAGCTCCTACAATGAGCAGTTCTTC.